These 9 T cell receptor beta chains share one sample of origin, sequenced in a study of blood T cell repertoires in COVID-19. The data were produced by immunoSEQ multiplex PCR, yet TCRdb's version contains in-frame clones alone and is incomplete. This table has around 49,000 clones, roughly 82% appearing once. Material: peripheral blood. These receptors were obtained from a woman aged 60 to 75 with acute or convalescent COVID-19.

The rearrangement joins TRBV18 to TRBJ2-2, with D possibly being TRBD1 (6 bases). The CDR3 sequence is 14 residues long. Per the germline V gene, CDR1 is KGHSH and CDR2 is LQKENI. The V end lost 2 bases, the J end lost 8 bases, and 12 bases lay between the germline ends. The CDR3 spells CASSPRSGTGELFF. DNA of the CDR3: TGTGCCAGCTCACCAAGATCGGGGACAGGGGAGCTGTTTTTT.

This chain links TRBV6-5 with TRBJ1-1; D gene ambiguous. The germline V gene encodes CDR1 MNHEY and CDR2 SVGAGI. Trimming shortened V by 8 bases and J by 0 bases, and 7 bases separated the two germline ends. CDR3 size: 12 residues. CDR3 sequence reads: CASRRVNTEAFF. The CDR3 nucleotides are TGTGCCAGCCGGAGGGTGAACACTGAAGCTTTCTTT.

This clone was observed a single time. This chain connects TRBV19 to TRBJ1-6; D remains unclear. Per the germline V gene, CDR1 is LNHDA and CDR2 is SQIVND (reference sequence). V dropped 3 bases and J dropped 14 bases, with 20 bases sitting between them. CDR3 length: 15 residues. The CDR3 DNA reads TGTGCCAGTAGTATGGTCCGAAATTTATTTTTAGCCCTCCACTTT. It yields the protein CASSMVRNLFLALHF. Complete variable domain (other parts from reference TRBV19 and TRBJ1-6): DGGITQSPKYLFRKEGQNVTLSCEQNLNHDAMYWYRQDPGQGLRLIYYSQIVNDFQKGDIAEGYSVSREKKESFPLTVTSAQKNPTAFYLCASSMVRNLFLALHFGNGTRLTVT.

V gene TRBV6-2 or TRBV6-3 combines with J gene TRBJ2-2, with 8 nucleotides matching TRBD1. Germline CDR1 and CDR2: MNHEY and SVGEGT. V was clipped by 5 bases and J by 4 bases; unmatched bases: 6. CDR3 length equals 15 residues. CDR3 loop: CASSRTGRITGELFF. The CDR3 nucleotides are TGTGCCAGCAGTCGGACAGGGCGGATCACCGGGGAGCTGTTTTTT.

The chain recombines TRBV27 with TRBJ1-1, with D uncertain. Germline loops: CDR1 MNHEY, CDR2 SMNVEV (reference sequence). This CDR3 contains 13 residues. V was trimmed by 2 bases and J by 0 bases, leaving 4 bases between them. This CDR3 is CASSLEVNTEAFF. DNA of the CDR3: TGTGCCAGCAGTTTAGAGGTGAACACTGAAGCTTTCTTT.

The chain has TRBV28 and TRBJ2-7; D is ambiguous. CDR1 is MDHEN, CDR2 SYDVKM, per germline. The CDR3 has 15 residues. With 8 bases removed from V and 0 bases from J, the gap between germline ends came to 17 bases. The CDR3 region is CASCHGQPTSYEQYF. The CDR3, as DNA: TGTGCCAGCTGTCATGGGCAACCTACCTCCTACGAGCAGTACTTC.

This chain connects TRBV5-1 to TRBJ2-2, with a weak D call TRBD1 (5 bases). Trimming took off 0 bases at V and 1 base at J, with 7 bases between the two ends. The CDR3 runs 15 residues. Looked up from germline, CDR1 is SGHRS and CDR2 is YFSETQ. The CDR3 is CASSLGQQNTGELFF. CDR3 bases: TGCGCCAGCAGCTTGGGACAGCAGAACACCGGGGAGCTGTTTTTT.

The chain couples TRBV18 to TRBJ1-1; 12 bases align to TRBD1. The CDR3 length is 15 residues. In germline, CDR1 is KGHSH, CDR2 LQKENI. Trimming took 2 bases from V and 3 from J; bases not matched to a gene: 1. CDR3 bases: TGTGCCAGCTCACCAGGGACAGGGGGCTACACTGAAGCTTTCTTT. It translates to CASSPGTGGYTEAFF.

This clone showed up just a few times. The chain links TRBV29-1 to TRBJ2-7; 9 bases map to TRBD1. This CDR3 contains 15 residues. Germline CDR1 SQVTM, CDR2 ANQGSEA. V lost 3 bases to trimming and J lost 3 bases; unmatched junction nucleotides: 9. As DNA, the CDR3 is TGCAGCGTTGAGTTTGCGGGACAGGGACTCTACGAGCAGTACTTC. Encoded protein: CSVEFAGQGLYEQYF.